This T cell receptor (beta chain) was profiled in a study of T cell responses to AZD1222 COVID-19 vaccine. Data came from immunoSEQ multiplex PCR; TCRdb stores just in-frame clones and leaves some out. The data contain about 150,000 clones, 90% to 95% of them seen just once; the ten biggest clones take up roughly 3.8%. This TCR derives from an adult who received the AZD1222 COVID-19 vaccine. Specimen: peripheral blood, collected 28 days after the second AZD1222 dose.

Written as DNA, the CDR3 is TGTGCCAGCTCACCAGTGGCAGGGGACTTGGATGAGCAGTTCTTC. Its translation is CASSPVAGDLDEQFF. The chain is built from TRBV18 and TRBJ2-1; perhaps D is TRBD1 or TRBD2 (6 bases each). V was clipped by 2 bases and J by 8 bases, with 16 bases between them. Germline V lookup: CDR1 KGHSH, CDR2 LQKENI. The CDR3 is 15 residues long. The full variable domain, with the rest looked up from reference TRBV18 and TRBJ2-1, is NAGVMQNPRHLVRRRGQEARLRCSPMKGHSHVYWYRQLPEEGLKFMVYLQKENIIDESGMPKERFSAEFPKEGPSILRIQQVVRGDSAAYFCASSPVAGDLDEQFFGPGTRLTVL.